This TCR beta chain was identified during a study of siplizumab effects on memory and regulatory T cells. This clone is a singleton in its sample. Its specificity is not known. Study-level points and caveats: No functional test confirmed suppression by proliferating siplizumab-culture Tregs. A significant reduction in alloreactive sequences traceable to unstimulated CD4+ memory cells was produced by siplizumab.

The data were produced by immunoSEQ multiplex PCR, yet TCRdb's version contains in-frame clones alone and is incomplete. The sample holds 85,000 to 130,000 clones, about 90% seen once. This CDR3 has 13 amino acids. V dropped 9 bases and J dropped 4 bases, with 15 bases sitting between them. Germline CDR1 reads LNHDA; CDR2 reads SQIVND (reference sequence). The receptor was derived from a human donor in good health. Some clones in this sample may be carry-over from other donors' samples. The sequenced sample consisted of CD4+ T cells sorted from blood. This sequence joins TRBV19 and TRBJ1-1; D perhaps matches TRBD1 (6 bases). For the CDR3, the DNA is TGTGCCAGCAGTCAGGGGCGCGGCACTGAAGCTTTCTTT. This encodes CASSQGRGTEAFF.